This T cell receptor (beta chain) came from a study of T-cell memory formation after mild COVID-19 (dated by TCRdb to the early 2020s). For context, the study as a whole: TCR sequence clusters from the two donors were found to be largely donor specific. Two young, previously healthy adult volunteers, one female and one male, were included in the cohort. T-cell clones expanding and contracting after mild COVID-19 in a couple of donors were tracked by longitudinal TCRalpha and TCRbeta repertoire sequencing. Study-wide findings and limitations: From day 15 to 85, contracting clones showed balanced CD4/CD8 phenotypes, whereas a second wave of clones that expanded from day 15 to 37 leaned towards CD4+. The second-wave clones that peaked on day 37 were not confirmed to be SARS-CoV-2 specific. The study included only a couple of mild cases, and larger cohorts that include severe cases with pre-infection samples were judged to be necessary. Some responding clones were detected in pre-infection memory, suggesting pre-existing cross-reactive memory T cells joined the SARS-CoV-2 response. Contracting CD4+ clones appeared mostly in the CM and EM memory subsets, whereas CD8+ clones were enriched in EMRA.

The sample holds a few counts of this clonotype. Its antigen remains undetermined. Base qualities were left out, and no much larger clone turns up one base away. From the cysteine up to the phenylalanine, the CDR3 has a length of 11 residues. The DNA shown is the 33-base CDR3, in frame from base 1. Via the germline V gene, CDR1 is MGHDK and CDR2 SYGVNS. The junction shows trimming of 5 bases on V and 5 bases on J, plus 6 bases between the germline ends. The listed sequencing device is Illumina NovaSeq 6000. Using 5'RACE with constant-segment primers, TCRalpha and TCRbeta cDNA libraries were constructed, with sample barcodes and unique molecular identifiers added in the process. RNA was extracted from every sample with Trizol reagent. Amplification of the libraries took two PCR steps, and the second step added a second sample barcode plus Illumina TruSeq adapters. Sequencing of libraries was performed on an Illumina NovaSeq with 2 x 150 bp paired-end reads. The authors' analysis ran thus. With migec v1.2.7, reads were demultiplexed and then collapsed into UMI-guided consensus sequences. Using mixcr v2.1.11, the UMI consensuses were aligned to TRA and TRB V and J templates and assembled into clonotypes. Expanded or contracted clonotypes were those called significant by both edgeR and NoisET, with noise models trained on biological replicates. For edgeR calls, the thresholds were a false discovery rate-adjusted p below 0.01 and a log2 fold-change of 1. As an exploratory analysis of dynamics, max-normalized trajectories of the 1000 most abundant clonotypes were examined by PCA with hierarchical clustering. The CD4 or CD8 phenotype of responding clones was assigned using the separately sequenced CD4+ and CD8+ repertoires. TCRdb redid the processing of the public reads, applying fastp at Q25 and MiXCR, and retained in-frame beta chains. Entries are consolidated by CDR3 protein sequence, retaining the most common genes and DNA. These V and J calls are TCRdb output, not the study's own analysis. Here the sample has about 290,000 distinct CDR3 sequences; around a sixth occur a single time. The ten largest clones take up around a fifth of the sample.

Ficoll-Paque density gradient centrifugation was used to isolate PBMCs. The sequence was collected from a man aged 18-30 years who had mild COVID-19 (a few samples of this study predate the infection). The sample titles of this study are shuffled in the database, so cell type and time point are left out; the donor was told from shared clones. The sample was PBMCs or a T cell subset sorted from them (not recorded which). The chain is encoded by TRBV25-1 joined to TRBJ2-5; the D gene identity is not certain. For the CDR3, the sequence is CASSWLETQYF. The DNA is TGTGCCAGCAGTTGGTTGGAGACCCAGTACTTC.